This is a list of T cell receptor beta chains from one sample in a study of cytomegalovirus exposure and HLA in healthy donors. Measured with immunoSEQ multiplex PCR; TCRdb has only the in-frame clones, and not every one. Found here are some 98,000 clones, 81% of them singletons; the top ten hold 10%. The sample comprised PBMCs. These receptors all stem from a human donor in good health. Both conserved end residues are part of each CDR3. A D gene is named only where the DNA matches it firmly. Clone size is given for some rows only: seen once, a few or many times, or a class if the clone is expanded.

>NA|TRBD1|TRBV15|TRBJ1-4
TGTGCCACCAGCAGAGCCACAGGGGGGGTCCGTACTGCAACTAATGAAAAACTGTTTTTT
CATSRATGGVRTATNEKLFF
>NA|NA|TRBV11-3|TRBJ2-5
TGTGCCAGCAGCAAGGGGTCCGCAACACAAGAGACCCAGTACTTC
CASSKGSATQETQYF
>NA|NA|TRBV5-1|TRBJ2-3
TGCGCCAGCAGCTTGGGTTACGCCTCACTCACCTACACAGATACGCAGTATTTT
CASSLGYASLTYTDTQYF
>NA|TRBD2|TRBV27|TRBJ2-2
TGTGCCAGCAGTTTTTTAGCGGGTACGAACACCGGGGAGCTGTTTTTT
CASSFLAGTNTGELFF
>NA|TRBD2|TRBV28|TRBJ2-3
TGTGCCAGCAGTTTACTGGCAGCGGGAGGGTTAGATACGCAGTATTTT
CASSLLAAGGLDTQYF
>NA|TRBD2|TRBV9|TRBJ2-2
TGTGCCAGCAGCGTAGCGGGACTAGCGGCGGGCGGCTTCACCGGGGAGCTGTTTTTT
CASSVAGLAAGGFTGELFF
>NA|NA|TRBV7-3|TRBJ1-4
TGTGCCAGCAGCTTACGGTGGCAGGGGAATGAAAAACTGTTTTTT
CASSLRWQGNEKLFF
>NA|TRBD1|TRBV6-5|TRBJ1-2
TGTGCCAGCAGGACAGGGTCCTATGGCTACACCTTC
CASRTGSYGYTF
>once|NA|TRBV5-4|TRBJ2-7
TGTGCCAGCAGCCCCCCGGAGGGCTACGAGCAGTACTTC
CASSPPEGYEQYF
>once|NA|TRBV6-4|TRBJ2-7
TGTGCCAGCTCCCTTGGGGCTTCCTACGAGCAGTACTTC
CASSLGASYEQYF
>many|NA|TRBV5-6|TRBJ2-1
TGTGCCAGCAGCTTACTAGTCCCCGGGTACAATGAGCAGTTCTTC
CASSLLVPGYNEQFF
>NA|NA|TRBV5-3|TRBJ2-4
TGTGCCAGAAGCCCCATCCGGGGAACGATAGCCAAAAACATTCAGTACTTC
CARSPIRGTIAKNIQYF
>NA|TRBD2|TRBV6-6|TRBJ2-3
TGTGCCAGCAGTGGGCTAGCGGGAGGGGCAGATACGCAGTATTTT
CASSGLAGGADTQYF
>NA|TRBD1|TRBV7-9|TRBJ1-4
TGTGCCAGCAGCTTAGCACAGGGGGCCGGTGAAAAACTGTTTTTT
CASSLAQGAGEKLFF
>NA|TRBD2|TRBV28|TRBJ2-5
TGTGCCAGCAGGCGGGGGGGAGCTCAAGAGACCCAGTACTTC
CASRRGGAQETQYF
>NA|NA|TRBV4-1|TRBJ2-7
TGCGCCAGCAGCCAAGTAAGTGGACAGAGCTCCTACGAGCAGTACTTC
CASSQVSGQSSYEQYF
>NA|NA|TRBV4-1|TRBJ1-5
TGCGCCAGCAGCCAAGTTCTCGGACAGTCGGATCAGCCCCAGCATTTT
CASSQVLGQSDQPQHF
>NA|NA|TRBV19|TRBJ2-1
TGTGCCAGTAGTATAGGACGGACAGCCAATGAGCAGTTCTTC
CASSIGRTANEQFF
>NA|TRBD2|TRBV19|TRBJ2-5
TGTGCCAGTAGTGTCGGGATAGCGGGCCCGCAGACCCAGTACTTC
CASSVGIAGPQTQYF
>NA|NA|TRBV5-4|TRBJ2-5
TGTGCCAGCAGGAAAACAGGGACCGTACAAGAGACCCAGTACTTC
CASRKTGTVQETQYF
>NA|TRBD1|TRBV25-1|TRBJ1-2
TGTGCCGGCGGACAGGGACTGCCCCCCTATGGCTACACCTTC
CAGGQGLPPYGYTF
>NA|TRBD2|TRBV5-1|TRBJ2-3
TGCGCCAGCAGCTCGGGACTAAGCACAGATACGCAGTATTTT
CASSSGLSTDTQYF
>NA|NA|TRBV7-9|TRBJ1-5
TGTGCCAGCAGCTTAGCTGGGGAGGTTGGGCAGCCCCAGCATTTT
CASSLAGEVGQPQHF
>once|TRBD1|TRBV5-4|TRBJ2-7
TGTGCCAGCAGCTTGGACAGGGGCGCCTCCTACGAGCAGTACTTC
CASSLDRGASYEQYF
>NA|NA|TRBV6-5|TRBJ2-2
TGTGCCAGCCACAGCCCCACCGGGGAGCTGTTTTTT
CASHSPTGELFF
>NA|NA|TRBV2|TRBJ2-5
TGTGCCAGCAGTCCAGACACCGCGGGTAAAAAGACCCAGTACTTC
CASSPDTAGKKTQYF
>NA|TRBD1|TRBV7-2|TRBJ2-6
TGTGCCAGCAGCCCCCGGACAGGGGGCGCTTCTGGGGCCAACGTCCTGACTTTC
CASSPRTGGASGANVLTF
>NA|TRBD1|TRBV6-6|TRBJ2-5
TGTGCCAGCAGTTACCCAGGACAGGGCCAAGAGACCCAGTACTTC
CASSYPGQGQETQYF
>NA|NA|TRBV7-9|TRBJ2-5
TGTGCCAGCAGCCCAGGGGAGTACCAAGAGACCCAGTACTTC
CASSPGEYQETQYF
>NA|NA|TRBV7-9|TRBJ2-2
TGTGCCAGCAGCCCGCTAACCCGGGAGCTGTTTTTT
CASSPLTRELFF
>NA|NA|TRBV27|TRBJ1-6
TGTGCCAGCAGTCCTGGTAGGGGGAGCCCCTATAATTCACCCCTCCACTTT
CASSPGRGSPYNSPLHF
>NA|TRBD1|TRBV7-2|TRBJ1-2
TGTGCCAGCAGCATGGGACAGCATTCTAACTATGGCTACACCTTC
CASSMGQHSNYGYTF
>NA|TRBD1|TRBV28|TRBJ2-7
TGTGCCAGCAAAGGGACAGGGGGCTACGAGCAGTACTTC
CASKGTGGYEQYF
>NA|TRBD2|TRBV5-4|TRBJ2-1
TGTGCCAGCCGCTCGGCGGGAGGGCTACGCAATGAGCAGTTCTTC
CASRSAGGLRNEQFF
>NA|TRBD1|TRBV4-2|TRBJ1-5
TGTGCCAGCAGCCAAGACAGGGGGCAACAGCCCCAGCATTTT
CASSQDRGQQPQHF
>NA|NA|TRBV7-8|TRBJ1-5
TGTGCCAGCAGCTTGTCCGGACTTTATAGCAATCAGCCCCAGCATTTT
CASSLSGLYSNQPQHF
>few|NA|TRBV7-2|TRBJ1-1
TGTGCCAGCAGCTTTGGGGGGAGAGGAACTGAAGCTTTCTTT
CASSFGGRGTEAFF
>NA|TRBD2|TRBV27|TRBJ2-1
TGTGCCAGCAGTTTAATTGGAGGGAGAGCGGGAGGCGATGAGCAGTTCTTC
CASSLIGGRAGGDEQFF
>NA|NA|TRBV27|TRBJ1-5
TGTGCCAGCAGTTTGCGACACTCCAGCAATCAGCCCCAGCATTTT
CASSLRHSSNQPQHF
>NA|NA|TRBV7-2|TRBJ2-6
TGTGCCAGCAGCCCTGGGCGGGTTGGCGTCCTGACTTTC
CASSPGRVGVLTF
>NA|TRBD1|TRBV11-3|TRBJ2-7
TGTGCCAGCAGCCCCAGGGCGACAGGGACAATACCCCTCTACGAGCAGTACTTC
CASSPRATGTIPLYEQYF